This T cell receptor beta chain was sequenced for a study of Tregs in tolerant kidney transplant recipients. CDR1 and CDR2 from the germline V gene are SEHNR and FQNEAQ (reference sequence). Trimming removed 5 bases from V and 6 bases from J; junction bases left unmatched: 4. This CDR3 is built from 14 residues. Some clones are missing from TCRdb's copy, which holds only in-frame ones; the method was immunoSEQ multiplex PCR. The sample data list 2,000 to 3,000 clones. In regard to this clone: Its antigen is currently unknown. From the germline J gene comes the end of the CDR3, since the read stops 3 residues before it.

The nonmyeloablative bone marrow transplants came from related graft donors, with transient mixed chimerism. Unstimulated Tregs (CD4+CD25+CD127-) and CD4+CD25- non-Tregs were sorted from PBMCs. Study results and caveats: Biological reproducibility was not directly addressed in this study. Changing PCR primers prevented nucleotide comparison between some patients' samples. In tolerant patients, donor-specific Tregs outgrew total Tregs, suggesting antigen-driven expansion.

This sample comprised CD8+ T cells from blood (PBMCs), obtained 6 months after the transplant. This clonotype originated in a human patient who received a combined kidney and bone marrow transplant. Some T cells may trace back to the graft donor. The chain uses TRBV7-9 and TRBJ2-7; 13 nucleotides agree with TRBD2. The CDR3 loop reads CASSDGLAGVEQYF. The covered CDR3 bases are TGTGCCAGCAGCGACGGACTAGCGGGAGTCGAG.